The sequence of this TCR beta chain was determined in a study of control samples from healthy donors and cancer patients. Produced via immunoSEQ multiplex PCR; TCRdb's table is partial and in-frame only. Of 350,000 to 450,000 clones detected, 80% to 95% appear once; the ten largest clones hold around 6.4%. Germline CDR1 reads SGHAT; CDR2 reads FQNNGV. Trimming took off 3 bases at V and 0 bases at J, with 15 bases between the two ends. The CDR3 has 16 amino acids. The chain recombines TRBV11-2 with TRBJ2-7, with D possibly being TRBD2 (6 bases). Sequencing input: PBMCs. The sequence was obtained from a man in his forties with head and neck cancer. CDR3 coding DNA: TGTGCCAGCAGCTTGACCCTCGGGGGTTACTCCTACGAGCAGTACTTC. Translation gives CASSLTLGGYSYEQYF.